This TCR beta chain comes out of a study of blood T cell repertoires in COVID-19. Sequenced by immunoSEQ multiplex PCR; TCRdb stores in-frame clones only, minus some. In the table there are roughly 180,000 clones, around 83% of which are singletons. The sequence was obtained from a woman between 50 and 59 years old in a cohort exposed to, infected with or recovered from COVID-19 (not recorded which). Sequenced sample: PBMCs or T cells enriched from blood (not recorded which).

The CDR3 region has the DNA TGTGCCAGCAGTCTTAGCGGGGGGGAGACCCAGTACTTC. It yields the protein CASSLSGGETQYF. This chain links TRBV28 with TRBJ2-5, with TRBD2 matching over 10 bases. J was trimmed by 5 bases and V by 5 bases; bases with no gene match: 2. This CDR3 region has 13 residues. Per germline, CDR1 MDHEN and CDR2 SYDVKM.